One sample yielded the 5 T cell receptor beta chains listed below, sequenced in a study of T cells after yellow fever vaccination. TCRdb re-analysed the 5' RACE reads in MiXCR, keeping a single row per CDR3 protein. This sample has around 65,000 distinct CDR3 sequences, with 5% to 6.5% found just once. The source material was CD4+ T cells sorted from PBMCs, sampled around 15 days after the first yellow fever vaccination. These receptors came from a man aged 18-30 years who received the YFV17D yellow fever vaccine.

In this sample, this clonotype turned up many times. The chain employs TRBV15 and TRBJ1-4; possibly TRBD1 for D (5 bases). The CDR3 consists of 15 residues. Germline V CDR1 and CDR2: LNHNV, YYDKDF (reference sequence). V was trimmed by 0 bases and J by 6 bases, leaving 11 bases between them. The CDR3, as DNA: TGTGCCACCAGCAGAGACAGGGCCTGGGATGAAAAACTGTTTTTT. This gives the protein CATSRDRAWDEKLFF.

This clonotype was seen repeatedly, ten times or more. The V call is TRBV7-2, the J call TRBJ2-7; no reliable D call. Per germline, CDR1 SGHTA and CDR2 FQGNSA. V dropped 1 base and J dropped 0 bases, with 7 bases sitting between them. CDR3 length equals 14 residues. The CDR3 nucleotides are TGTGCCAGCAGCTTAGTTTCGAGCTCCTACGAGCAGTACTTC. Its protein product is CASSLVSSSYEQYF.

This clonotype was detected many times. The chain has TRBV20-1 and TRBJ2-2, with D tentatively TRBD2 (6 bases). Per the germline V gene, CDR1 is DFQATT and CDR2 is SNEGSKA (reference sequence). The CDR3 has 15 amino acids. Trimming shortened V by 4 bases and J by 0 bases, and 12 bases separated the two germline ends. In nucleotides, the CDR3 is TGCAGTGCTACTAGCGAACAGGCGAACACCGGGGAGCTGTTTTTT. Protein: CSATSEQANTGELFF.

This clonotype was seen ten or more times. J is TRBJ2-3 and V is TRBV5-1; D ambiguous. From germline, CDR1 is SGHRS and CDR2 YFSETQ. The length of the CDR3 is 16 residues. V lost 0 bases and J lost 2, with 13 bases in between. The CDR3 coding sequence is TGCGCCAGCAGCTTGGGGGCACTATCCACCACAGATACGCAGTATTTT. This encodes CASSLGALSTTDTQYF.

This clonotype was found many times. This chain links TRBV5-1 with TRBJ2-1; D is perhaps TRBD2 (6 bases). Trimming took off 0 bases at V and 5 bases at J, with 12 bases between the two ends. Per the germline V gene, CDR1 is SGHRS and CDR2 is YFSETQ. The CDR3 is made up of 15 amino acids. The DNA for the CDR3 is TGCGCCAGCAGCTTGGTGGCGGGGTCGAACAATGAGCAGTTCTTC. Amino acids: CASSLVAGSNNEQFF.